These 12 T cell receptor beta chains share one sample of origin, sequenced in a study of identical twins. TCRdb recomputed calls from the 5' RACE reads with MiXCR, one row per CDR3 protein. The sample consists of 310,000 or so distinct CDR3 sequences, under 9.5% of them appearing once. The same data also contributed to another study, on yellow fever vaccine responses in identical twins.

Sequences were obtained from memory (CD45RO+) T cells sorted from blood. The receptor set was obtained from a woman aged 18-29 years in good health.

This clonotype was seen at least ten times. The chain combines TRBV20-1 with TRBJ2-3, with unresolved D. The CDR3 runs 12 residues. Trimming removed 3 bases at V and 2 bases at J, with 6 bases between. Germline values: CDR1 DFQATT, CDR2 SNEGSKA (reference sequence). The CDR3 DNA is TGCAGTGCTAGGCGTACCACAGATACGCAGTATTTT. Protein product: CSARRTTDTQYF.

The CDR3 DNA reads TGCGCCAGCAGCCCGGGACAGGCGGGTCAGCCCCAGCATTTT. Protein sequence: CASSPGQAGQPQHF. The genes are TRBV5-1 and TRBJ1-5; 8 nucleotides align to TRBD1. CDR1 and CDR2 (germline): SGHRS, YFSETQ. This CDR3 has 14 amino acids. J gave up 6 bases and V 4 bases, and 6 bases lay outside the gene matches.

The sample holds many counts of this clonotype. This rearrangement joins TRBV25-1 to TRBJ1-1; 7 nucleotides line up with TRBD1. Germline V lookup: CDR1 MGHDK, CDR2 SYGVNS. The CDR3 spans 14 residues. V dropped 6 bases and J dropped 1; count of bases not matched to a gene: 5. The CDR3 loop is CASSPGQSNTEAFF. For the CDR3, the DNA is TGTGCCAGCAGCCCGGGACAGTCGAACACTGAAGCTTTCTTT.

This clonotype was seen many times. The chain recombines TRBV6-1 with TRBJ1-3; 7 bases are shared with TRBD1. Germline assignment: CDR1 MNHNS and CDR2 SASEGT. The V segment lost 7 bases and the J segment 3 bases; nucleotides outside the gene matches: 9. This CDR3 has 15 residues. For the CDR3, the DNA is TGTGCCAGCAAAGGGGCAGGGGGTCGTGGAAACACCATATATTTT. Residues: CASKGAGGRGNTIYF.

Ten or more counts support this clonotype. The CDR3 bases are TGTGCCAGCAGCTTATCTGGCGCACCAGATACGCAGTATTTT. Its translation: CASSLSGAPDTQYF. The chain is built from TRBV7-9 and TRBJ2-3; D is undetermined. Per the germline V gene, CDR1 is SEHNR and CDR2 is FQNEAQ (reference sequence). Trimming removed 2 bases from V and 4 bases from J, with 10 bases in between. The length of the CDR3 is 14 residues.

This clonotype appeared many times. The chain couples TRBV7-2 to TRBJ2-2, with D hard to call. V shed 5 bases and J shed 0 bases, with 7 bases lying between them. The germline V gene has CDR1 SGHTA and CDR2 FQGNSA. This CDR3 has 14 amino acids. CDR3 nucleotide sequence: TGTGCCAGCAGCGCTCCGACGAACACCGGGGAGCTGTTTTTT. This sequence encodes CASSAPTNTGELFF.

This clonotype was picked up a small number of times. CDR3 loop: CASSEQGRGLGYGYTF. In DNA, the CDR3 is TGTGCCAGCAGTGAACAGGGTAGGGGGCTAGGCTATGGCTACACCTTC. The chain carries TRBV25-1 and TRBJ1-2, with 7 bases identical to TRBD1. Looked up from germline, CDR1 is MGHDK and CDR2 is SYGVNS. CDR3 length equals 16 residues. V lost 2 bases and J lost 4; bases outside the gene matches: 10.

This clonotype has ten or more counts. V usage is TRBV29-1 and J usage is TRBJ2-3, with unresolved D. The CDR3 contains 12 residues. CDR1 and CDR2 from the germline V gene are SQVTM and ANQGSEA. Trimming took off 7 bases at V and 3 bases at J, with 11 bases between the two ends. CDR3 region: CSAVRETDTQYF. In DNA form, the CDR3 reads TGCAGCGCAGTCCGTGAAACAGATACGCAGTATTTT.

V and J are TRBV2 and TRBJ1-4; D may be TRBD1 (5 bases). Germline V CDR1 and CDR2: SNHLY, FYNNEI. CDR3 length: 15 residues. V lost 3 bases, J lost 3 bases, and 11 bases lay in between. In nucleotides, the CDR3 is TGTGCCAGCAGTGAGGGGCGTGTTTCTAATGAAAAACTGTTTTTT. It encodes CASSEGRVSNEKLFF.

A few counts support this clonotype. V and J are TRBV29-1 and TRBJ2-7; possibly TRBD1 or TRBD2 for D (5 bases each). The CDR3 is 12 residues long. Trimming left V 4 bases short and J 6 bases short, with 13 bases between. Looked up from germline, CDR1 is SQVTM and CDR2 is ANQGSEA. The CDR3 DNA is TGCAGCGTTGGGGGCACGGCGGGCGAGCAGTACTTC. It specifies CSVGGTAGEQYF.

Ten or more counts support this clonotype. This chain joins TRBV7-6 and TRBJ2-5; 7 bases fit TRBD1. This CDR3 has 13 residues. With 1 base clipped from V and 7 bases from J, the junction kept 3 bases outside the gene matches. Per germline, CDR1 SGHVS and CDR2 FNYEAQ. The CDR3 sequence: CASSLDYRGTQYF. The CDR3 DNA reads as TGTGCCAGCAGCTTAGATTACAGGGGGACCCAGTACTTC.

The chain carries TRBV4-2 and TRBJ2-1; D is perhaps TRBD2 (5 bases). Germline-derived CDR1 and CDR2 are LGHNA and YNFKEQ. The CDR3 consists of 13 residues. Trimming cost V 4 bases and J 8 bases, with 12 bases left between them. This CDR3 is CASSPGEWDEQFF. DNA of the CDR3: TGTGCCAGCAGCCCCGGGGAATGGGATGAGCAGTTCTTC.